Here is one TCR beta chain with its context. Its cognate antigen is unknown. The record originates from a study of cytomegalovirus exposure and HLA in healthy donors. The wider study: Roughly 180 million T cells yielded about 120 million unique TCR beta sequences, as an earlier analysis found.

Study observations and caveats: Prior analysis indicated that the majority of TCR beta V segments exhibited productivity approximately 87% or approximately 30% of the time. In a later analysis, HLA-associated TCR beta chains were more clonally expanded than equally common others.

The PCR used 60 Vbeta and 13 Jbeta primers. Assay used: immunoSEQ multiplex PCR; TCRdb lists only in-frame clones, some missing. Counted here are about 100,000 clones, roughly 83% occurring once; the ten biggest clones make up 2% to 3%. With 0 bases removed from V and 9 bases from J, the gap between germline ends came to 16 bases. The CDR3 is 15 residues long. Germline V gives CDR1 SGDLS, CDR2 YYNGEE. The TCR originated in a man aged 35 to 55 in good health and CMV-seronegative. The source material was PBMCs. The J gene is TRBJ2-1, the V gene TRBV9; perhaps TRBD2 as D (6 bases). CDR3 DNA: TGTGCCAGCAGCGTAGACGGGGGTGGGGGTGTTGAGCAGTTCTTC. As protein: CASSVDGGGGVEQFF.